The 10 T cell receptor beta chains reported below all come from one sample, sequenced in a study of long-term antiretroviral therapy in people with HIV. Survey level was the resolution at which the v3.0 immunoSEQ assay ran. Clones were read by immunoSEQ multiplex PCR, and TCRdb kept only the in-frame ones, dropping some. In the table there are about 22,000 clones, 84% of which are singletons. The starting material was unsorted PBMCs, obtained almost 6 years after starting antiretroviral therapy. The receptor source for this set is a man aged 25-45 years with HIV.

The rearrangement uses TRBV4-2 and TRBJ1-4, with 10 positions matching TRBD1. The germline V gene encodes CDR1 LGHNA and CDR2 YNFKEQ. The CDR3 is 16 residues long. Germline trimming cut 0 bases from V and 8 bases from J; bases unmatched to any gene: 6. As DNA, the CDR3 is TGTGCCAGCAGCCAAGATGGAGGGACAGGGGCAGAAAAACTGTTTTTT. Translation: CASSQDGGTGAEKLFF.

The chain uses TRBV5-5 and TRBJ1-5, with D maybe TRBD1 (5 bases). V was shortened by 0 bases and J by 3 bases, with 13 bases between the two germline ends. Per germline, CDR1 SGHKS and CDR2 YYEKEE (reference sequence). The CDR3 extends over 16 amino acids. The CDR3 DNA reads TGTGCCAGCAGCTTGGAAGGAGGCAGGGCCAATCAGCCCCAGCATTTT. It is translated as CASSLEGGRANQPQHF.

The rearrangement joins TRBV5-1 to TRBJ1-1, with TRBD1 matching over 7 bases. The CDR3 has 16 residues. Trimming took 4 bases from V and 0 from J; bases not matched to a gene: 9. Germline CDR1 is SGHRS and CDR2 is YFSETQ. The CDR3 is CASSLMGTGVNTEAFF. CDR3 nucleotides: TGCGCCAGCAGCCTCATGGGCACAGGGGTGAACACTGAAGCTTTCTTT.

The chain combines TRBV5-4 with TRBJ2-5; D uncertain. CDR1 SGHNT and CDR2 YYREEE come from the germline V gene (reference sequence). CDR3 length equals 17 residues. The V end was cut by 2 bases, the J end by 5 bases, with 22 bases between. The CDR3 region is CASSFGARALNGETQYF. The CDR3 nucleotides read TGTGCCAGCAGCTTTGGAGCAAGGGCCCTCAATGGGGAGACCCAGTACTTC.

This sequence joins TRBV10-3 and TRBJ2-7; 8 bases are a match to TRBD1. Germline V lookup: CDR1 ENHRY, CDR2 SYGVKD. V lost 3 bases, J lost 7 bases, and 8 bases stayed unmatched. This CDR3 has 14 residues. The CDR3 sequence is CAISEGDRGREQYF. CDR3 DNA sequence: TGTGCCATCAGTGAAGGAGACAGGGGAAGGGAGCAGTACTTC.

This clone came up once. One end of the junction fails to match germline, which may point to a read error. V is TRBV2 and J is TRBJ2-1; possible D gene TRBD2, 5 bases. Germline CDR1 reads SNHLY; CDR2 reads FYNNEI. CDR3 length: 14 amino acids. The CDR3 protein is CAGRTLASYNEQFF. Written as DNA, the CDR3 is TGTGCCGGCAGAACTCTAGCCTCCTACAATGAGCAGTTCTTC.

This clone was counted once. The chain carries TRBV7-9 and TRBJ2-2; D perhaps matches TRBD1 (6 bases). This CDR3 has 15 amino acids. The V end was cut by 5 bases, the J end by 1 base, with 11 bases between. The germline gives CDR1 SEHNR, CDR2 FQNEAQ (reference sequence). The CDR3 DNA reads TGTGCCAGCAGCCCCGGGACATTGAACACCGGGGAGCTGTTTTTT. Residues: CASSPGTLNTGELFF.

The chain is built from TRBV28 and TRBJ1-5, with a tentative D call TRBD1 (6 bases). The CDR3 is made up of 17 amino acids. Germline loops: CDR1 MDHEN, CDR2 SYDVKM. Trimming shortened V by 8 bases and J by 0 bases, and 20 bases separated the two germline ends. As DNA, the CDR3 is TGTGCCAGCGGGGCAGGGGACCCCCTCTATAGCAATCAGCCCCAGCATTTT. Protein product: CASGAGDPLYSNQPQHF.

The chain links TRBV7-6 to TRBJ2-3; no clear D gene. V shed 4 bases and J shed 5 bases, with 16 bases lying between them. The CDR3 length is 15 residues. Germline values: CDR1 SGHVS, CDR2 FNYEAQ. The CDR3 DNA follows: TGTGCCAGCAGCTCCCAGACAACCCCATTAGATACGCAGTATTTT. Encoded protein: CASSSQTTPLDTQYF.

This chain uses TRBV4-3 with TRBJ2-5, with unresolved D. V was trimmed by 0 bases and J by 5 bases, leaving 7 bases between them. Germline-derived CDR1 and CDR2 are LGHNA and YSLEER. The CDR3 extends over 13 amino acids. CDR3 in DNA: TGCGCCAGCAGCCAAGATCGGCCGGAGACCCAGTACTTC. This gives the protein CASSQDRPETQYF.